This T cell receptor beta chain was recovered during a study of cytomegalovirus exposure and HLA in healthy donors. Study results and limitations: What a later analysis showed was that several of the most significant clusters appeared linked to common viral pathogens. Reportedly, diagnosis of cytomegalovirus status by the classifier showed high specificity and sensitivity.

On this clone: The antigen remains unidentified.

Germline V gene data show CDR1 as PRHDT and CDR2 as FYEKMQ (reference sequence). The CDR3 is 16 amino acids. The V gene end was trimmed by 6 bases and the J gene end by 4 bases; junction bases not matched to a gene: 8. The PCR made use of 60 Vbeta and 13 Jbeta primers. Sequencing used immunoSEQ multiplex PCR; TCRdb keeps in-frame clones, though not all of them. The data hold 120,000 or so clones, with over 70% observed a single time. The chain recombines TRBV13 with TRBJ1-6; 8 bases match TRBD1. The source material was PBMCs. This receptor was taken from a woman aged 45-60 years in good health and CMV-seropositive. CDR3 amino acids: CASSSTGGGYNSPLHF. The CDR3 DNA reads TGTGCCAGCAGTTCAACAGGGGGGGGGTATAATTCACCCCTCCACTTT.